This is a list of T cell receptor beta chains from one sample in a study of T cell responses to AZD1222 COVID-19 vaccine. Repertoires were generated with immunoSEQ multiplex PCR, while TCRdb's copy carries only in-frame clones and drops some. The sample shows around 50,000 clones, 80% to 90% of them seen only once. The sample consisted of peripheral blood, taken 28 days after the second AZD1222 dose. The source of these receptors is an adult who received the AZD1222 COVID-19 vaccine. Each CDR3 is given with its conserved first and last residue. The D gene is left open where the match is weak. Rows give clone size only sometimes, using once, few, many, or a class for an expanded clone.

>TRBV5-4|TRBJ2-1|TRBD2|once
TGTGCCAGCAGCCCAAAAGCGGGAGCCCTATACAATGAGCAGTTCTTC
CASSPKAGALYNEQFF
>TRBV27|TRBJ1-6|NA|once
TGTGCCAGCACCCACCCCGGAGGAGCGTCACCCCTCCACTTT
CASTHPGGASPLHF
>TRBV2|TRBJ2-2|NA|NA
TGTGCCAGCAGTGATGATAGGGCGAACACCGGGGAGCTGTTTTTT
CASSDDRANTGELFF
>TRBV6-5|TRBJ2-7|TRBD2|NA
TGTGCCAGCAGGGGGGAAGCGGGATCCCTCTACGAGCAGTACTTC
CASRGEAGSLYEQYF
>TRBV24-1|TRBJ2-1|TRBD1|NA
TGTGCCACCAGTGATCCCGGACAGGGTGGGGGCAATGAGCAGTTCTTC
CATSDPGQGGGNEQFF
>TRBV9|TRBJ2-3|TRBD2|NA
TGTGCCAGCAGTGTAGCTGTAGCGGGAGACCCGTCAGAAGGGGATACGCAGTATTTT
CASSVAVAGDPSEGDTQYF
>TRBV12-3/TRBV12-4|TRBJ2-7|NA|NA
TGTGCCAGTAGGACTGACTCCTACGAGCAGTACTTC
CASRTDSYEQYF
>TRBV11-1|TRBJ2-3|TRBD1|NA
TGTGCCAGCAGCCCCGGACAGGGGAGGGCAGATACGCAGTATTTT
CASSPGQGRADTQYF
>TRBV29-1|TRBJ2-1|TRBD2|NA
TGCAGCGTTGGGGGGGGTAGCCAGGCTGAGCAGTTCTTC
CSVGGGSQAEQFF
>TRBV18|TRBJ1-5|NA|NA
TGTGCCAGCTCACCGGGAGGTGGCGGGCCCCAGCATTTT
CASSPGGGGPQHF
>TRBV7-9|TRBJ2-1|NA|NA
TGTGCCAGCAGCTTCTATAACAATGAGCAGTTCTTC
CASSFYNNEQFF
>TRBV28|TRBJ1-3|TRBD1|NA
TGTGCCAGCACCAGGGGGGGTGCCTCTGGAAACACCATATATTTT
CASTRGGASGNTIYF
>TRBV14|TRBJ2-7|TRBD2|NA
TGTGCCAGCAGCCCGACTAGCGGGACCTACGAGCAGTACTTC
CASSPTSGTYEQYF
>TRBV7-2|TRBJ2-7|TRBD1|NA
TGTGCCAGCAGCCCGACCGGGGCGGGACAGGGTGTTCACGAGCAGTACTTC
CASSPTGAGQGVHEQYF
>TRBV7-3|TRBJ2-2|NA|NA
TGTGCCAGTAGGGCGAACACCGGGGAGCTGTTTTTT
CASRANTGELFF
>TRBV18|TRBJ2-4|NA|NA
TGTGCCAGCTCACCACCGGGGAACTTGGCCAAAAACATTCAGTACTTC
CASSPPGNLAKNIQYF
>TRBV2|TRBJ2-5|NA|NA
TGTGCCAGCAGGCAAGGGGCCCAAGAGACCCAGTACTTC
CASRQGAQETQYF
>TRBV6-5|TRBJ2-1|NA|NA
TGTGCCAGCAGCCCACTAGCAGGCTCCTACAATGAGCAGTTCTTC
CASSPLAGSYNEQFF
>TRBV5-1|TRBJ2-7|TRBD2|NA
TGCGCCAGCAGCTTGGGTCCTAGCGGGATATCCTACGAGCAGTACTTC
CASSLGPSGISYEQYF
>TRBV19|TRBJ1-5|NA|NA
TGTGCCAGTAGTATAGTAGCAGGGTCTGGGGGCAATCAGCCCCAGCATTTT
CASSIVAGSGGNQPQHF
>TRBV7-3|TRBJ2-7|NA|once
TGTGCCAGCAGCCCCGGACACAGCACCAACGAGCAGTACTTC
CASSPGHSTNEQYF
>TRBV12-5|TRBJ1-5|NA|NA
TGTGCTAGTGGTTTGGGTTCAGGTGGGGGTGGCAATCAGCCCCAGCATTTT
CASGLGSGGGGNQPQHF
>TRBV11-3|TRBJ2-7|TRBD1|NA
TGTGCCAGCAGCGACCGGACAGGGGAAGCCTACGAGCAGTACTTC
CASSDRTGEAYEQYF
>TRBV5-1|TRBJ1-4|TRBD1|NA
TGCGCCAGCAGCTTGACAGGGGGCAGTGAAAAACTGTTTTTT
CASSLTGGSEKLFF
>TRBV28|TRBJ2-1|NA|NA
TGTGCCAGCAGTTTCTCGGACCGCAAGGTACAGTTCTTC
CASSFSDRKVQFF
>TRBV10-3|TRBJ2-7|TRBD2|NA
TGTGCCATCAGTGGGTCTAGCGGGATCTCCTACGAGCAGTACTTC
CAISGSSGISYEQYF
>TRBV5-4|TRBJ2-5|NA|NA
TGTGCCAGCAGCCTCCCCCCAGGGGAGACGGAGACCCAGTACTTC
CASSLPPGETETQYF
>TRBV7-2|TRBJ2-1|NA|NA
TGTGCCAGCAGCTTAGGTGGGAGCAGGGCCAATGAGCAGTTCTTC
CASSLGGSRANEQFF
>TRBV3-1/TRBV3-2|TRBJ2-2|TRBD2|NA
TGTGCCAGCAGCCAAGCAGCGGGAGGGCCCGGGGAGCTGTTTTTT
CASSQAAGGPGELFF
>TRBV29-1|TRBJ1-1|NA|NA
TGCAGCGTTGACAGACAGATGAACACTGAAGCTTTCTTT
CSVDRQMNTEAFF
>TRBV7-9|TRBJ2-1|NA|NA
TGTGCCAGCAGGTGGTTGGCAGGGAACAATGAGCAGTTCTTC
CASRWLAGNNEQFF
>TRBV29-1|TRBJ2-1|TRBD2|NA
TGCAGCGTTGCTAGCGGGAGCTCCTACAATGAGCAGTTCTTC
CSVASGSSYNEQFF
>TRBV7-9|TRBJ2-7|NA|NA
TGTGCCAGCAGCCCGGACGGGGGCGAGGGGTCCTACGAGCAGTACTTC
CASSPDGGEGSYEQYF
>TRBV11-2|TRBJ1-1|NA|once
TGTGCCAGCAATCTATGGGGAAACACTGAAGCTTTCTTT
CASNLWGNTEAFF
>TRBV19|TRBJ1-2|NA|few
TGTGCCAGTAGCGGCTATGGCTACACCTTC
CASSGYGYTF
>TRBV7-3|TRBJ2-1|NA|NA
TGTGCCAGCAGCTCTAGGGGCCAGGCCTCCTACAATGAGCAGTTCTTC
CASSSRGQASYNEQFF
>TRBV7-2|TRBJ2-3|TRBD1|once
TGTGCCAGCAGCCCTGAGGCAGGGGGCTATCAGATAGATACGCAGTATTTT
CASSPEAGGYQIDTQYF
>TRBV6-5|TRBJ1-2|NA|once
TGTGCCAGCAGTTGGAGGGGGAGGGACTATGGCTACACCTTC
CASSWRGRDYGYTF
>TRBV4-2|TRBJ1-1|NA|NA
TGTGCCAGCAGCCAAGGTTCCAGGGAGAACACTGAAGCTTTCTTT
CASSQGSRENTEAFF
>TRBV28|TRBJ1-4|TRBD1|once
TGTGCCAGCAGTTTTATGGGACAGCTTGAAAAACTGTTTTTT
CASSFMGQLEKLFF